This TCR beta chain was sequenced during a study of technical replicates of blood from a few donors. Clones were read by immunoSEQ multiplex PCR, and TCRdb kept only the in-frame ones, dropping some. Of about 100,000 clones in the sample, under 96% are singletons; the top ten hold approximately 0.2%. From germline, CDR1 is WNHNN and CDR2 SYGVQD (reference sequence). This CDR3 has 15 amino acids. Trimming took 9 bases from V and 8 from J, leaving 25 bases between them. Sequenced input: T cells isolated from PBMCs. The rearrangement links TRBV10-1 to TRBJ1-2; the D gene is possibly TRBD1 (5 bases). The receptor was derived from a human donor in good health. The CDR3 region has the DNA TGCGCCAGGTCCGAGGCCGGGGGGTGCCTGGGCGGCTACACCTTC. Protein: CARSEAGGCLGGYTF.